This T cell receptor beta chain was identified during a study of blood T cells in healthy people across ages. Broader study findings: Diversity was estimated from one million T cells, and these estimates were considered underestimates. It was the long-lived donors that had more naive CD4+ cells and higher diversity than aged donors.

Together with a sample-barcoded 5' primer, a J-beta primer mix was included in a second PCR lasting roughly 6 to 12 cycles. Per sample, CDR3-containing paired-end reads numbered at least 3 million. TCRdb called the 5' RACE reads again in MiXCR, with one record for every CDR3 protein. This sample has some 290,000 distinct CDR3 sequences, with about 25% found just once. This clonotype was seen more than once but under ten times. Its antigen remains unknown. This receptor was taken from a woman in her 70s in good health. Sequencing was performed on blood.

In DNA form, the CDR3 reads TGCAGTGCGTTTGCCATCGAAGGGAGCACAGATACGCAGTATTTT. Amino acid sequence: CSAFAIEGSTDTQYF. The V call is TRBV20-1, the J call TRBJ2-3, with D unclear. CDR3 length equals 15 residues. The V and J ends lost 6 bases and 0 bases respectively, with 16 bases between them. The germline gives CDR1 DFQATT, CDR2 SNEGSKA (reference sequence).